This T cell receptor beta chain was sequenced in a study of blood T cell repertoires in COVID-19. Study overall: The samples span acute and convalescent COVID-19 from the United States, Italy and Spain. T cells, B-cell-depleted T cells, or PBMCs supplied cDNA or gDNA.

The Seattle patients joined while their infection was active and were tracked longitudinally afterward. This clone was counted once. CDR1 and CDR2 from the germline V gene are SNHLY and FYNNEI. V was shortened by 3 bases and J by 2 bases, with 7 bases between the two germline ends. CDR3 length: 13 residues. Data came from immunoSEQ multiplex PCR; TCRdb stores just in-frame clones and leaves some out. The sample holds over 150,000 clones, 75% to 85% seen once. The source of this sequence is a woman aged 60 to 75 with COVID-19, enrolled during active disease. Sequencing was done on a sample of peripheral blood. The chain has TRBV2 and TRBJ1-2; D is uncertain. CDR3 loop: CASSDPGNYGYTF. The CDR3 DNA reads TGTGCCAGCAGTGACCCGGGGAACTATGGCTACACCTTC.